This T cell receptor (beta chain) comes out of a study of human T cells and chemical hapten exposure. Study summary: During the roughly 23-week study period, patients had diphenylcyclopropenone applied to the scalp every week.

Study-level results: Counts of TCRs expanded at PT1 correlated positively with patch test score.

Time point here: pre-sensitization, week 0. Indicated treatment: therapeutic diphenylcyclopropenone sensitization with weekly scalp DPC. TCRdb analysed the RACE reads with MiXCR anew, one entry per CDR3 protein. The repertoire has 200,000 to 300,000 distinct CDR3 sequences, approximately 8.6% of them found once; the top ten carry 2.3%. This clonotype was seen more than once but under ten times. The antigen is undetermined. The source of this sequence is a middle-aged woman with alopecia areata. Some clones in this sample may be carry-over from other donors' samples. The sample was whole blood, taken in connection with sensitization to the hapten diphenylcyclopropenone (DPC).

CDR3 sequence: CASSSTGGVAGANVLTF. The CDR3 region has the DNA TGTGCCAGCAGTTCGACAGGGGGGGTTGCTGGGGCCAACGTCCTGACTTTC. V usage is TRBV28 and J usage is TRBJ2-6, with 9 bases matching TRBD1. The V gene end was trimmed by 4 bases and the J gene end by 2 bases; junction bases not matched to a gene: 6. There are 17 residues in the CDR3. Germline V gene data show CDR1 as MDHEN and CDR2 as SYDVKM. Using reference TRBV28 and TRBJ2-6 for the parts outside the CDR3, the full variable domain is DVKVTQSSRYLVKRTGEKVFLECVQDMDHENMFWYRQDPGLGLRLIYFSYDVKMKEKGDIPEGYSVSREKKERFSLILESASTNQTSMYLCASSSTGGVAGANVLTFGAGSRLTVL.